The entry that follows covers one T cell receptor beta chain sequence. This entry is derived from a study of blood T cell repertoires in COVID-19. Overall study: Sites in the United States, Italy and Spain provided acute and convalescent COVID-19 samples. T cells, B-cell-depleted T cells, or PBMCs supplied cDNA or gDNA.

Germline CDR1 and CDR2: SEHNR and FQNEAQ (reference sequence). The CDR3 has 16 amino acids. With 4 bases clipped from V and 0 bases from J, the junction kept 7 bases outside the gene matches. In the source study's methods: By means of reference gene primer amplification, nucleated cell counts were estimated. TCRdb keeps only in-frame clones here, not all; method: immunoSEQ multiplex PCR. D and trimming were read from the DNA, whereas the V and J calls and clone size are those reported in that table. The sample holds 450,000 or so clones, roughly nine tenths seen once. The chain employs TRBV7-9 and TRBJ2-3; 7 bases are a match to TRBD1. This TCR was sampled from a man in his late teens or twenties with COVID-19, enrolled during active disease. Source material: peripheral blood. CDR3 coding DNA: TGTGCCAGCAGCTCGCGAACAGGGGCTAGCACAGATACGCAGTATTTT. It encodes CASSSRTGASTDTQYF.